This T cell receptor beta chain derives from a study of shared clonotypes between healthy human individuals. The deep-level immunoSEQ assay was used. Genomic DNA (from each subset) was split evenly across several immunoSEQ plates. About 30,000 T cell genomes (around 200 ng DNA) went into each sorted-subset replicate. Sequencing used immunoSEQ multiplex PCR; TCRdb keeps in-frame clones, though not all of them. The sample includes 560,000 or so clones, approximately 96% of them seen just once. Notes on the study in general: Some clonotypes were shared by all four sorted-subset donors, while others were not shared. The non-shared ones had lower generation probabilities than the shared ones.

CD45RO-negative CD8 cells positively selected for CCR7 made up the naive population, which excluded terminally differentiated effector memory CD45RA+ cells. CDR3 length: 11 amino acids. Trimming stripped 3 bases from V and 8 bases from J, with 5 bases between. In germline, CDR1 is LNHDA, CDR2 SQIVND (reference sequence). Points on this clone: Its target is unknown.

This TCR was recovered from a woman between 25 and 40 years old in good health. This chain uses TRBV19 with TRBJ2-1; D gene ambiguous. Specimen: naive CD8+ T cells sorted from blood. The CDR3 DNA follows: TGTGCCAGTAGTATCTATGATGAGCAGTTCTTC. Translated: CASSIYDEQFF.